This T cell receptor beta chain appears in the sequencing data of a study of cytomegalovirus exposure and HLA in healthy donors. Broader study findings: Some TCR beta chains (roughly 150 of them) were listed as cytomegalovirus-associated. Most likely, a cluster of highly shared sequence variants arose as a sequencing artifact.

The CDR3 covers 13 residues. The V end lost 3 bases, the J end lost 5 bases, and 8 bases lay between the germline ends. Germline V lookup: CDR1 SNHLY, CDR2 FYNNEI. As to this clone: Its specificity is not known.

The PCR made use of 60 Vbeta and 13 Jbeta primers. Measured with immunoSEQ multiplex PCR; TCRdb has only the in-frame clones, and not every one. The profile covers some 70,000 clones, with approximately 78% appearing a single time and around 7.8% taken by the ten largest. The TCR originated in a man in his late teens or twenties in good health and CMV-seropositive. Material: PBMCs. V is TRBV2 and J is TRBJ1-5; D may be TRBD1 (5 bases). The CDR3 nucleotides are TGTGCCAGCAGTGACAGGGATTATCAGCCCCAGCATTTT. It codes for CASSDRDYQPQHF.